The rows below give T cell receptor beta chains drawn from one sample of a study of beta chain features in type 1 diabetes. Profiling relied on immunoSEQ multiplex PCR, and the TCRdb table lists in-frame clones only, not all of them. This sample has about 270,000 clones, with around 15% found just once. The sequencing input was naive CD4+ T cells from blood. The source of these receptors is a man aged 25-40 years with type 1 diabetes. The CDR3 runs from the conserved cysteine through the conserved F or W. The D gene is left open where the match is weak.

CSAARGTSYEQYF	.	TRBV29-1	TRBJ2-7
CAWSGGWVKETQYF	.	TRBV30	TRBJ2-5
CATVGGGAPRDTQYF	.	TRBV28	TRBJ2-3
CASSQSGDNEQFF	.	TRBV7-3	TRBJ2-1
CASSVASTAPNEQFF	.	TRBV9	TRBJ2-1
CASSPPGRVYNEQFF	TRBD2	TRBV5-4	TRBJ2-1
CASSEYRGVTDTQYF	.	TRBV25-1	TRBJ2-3
CASSRRLNNEQFF	.	TRBV9	TRBJ2-1
CASSPAFGTYSYEQYF	.	TRBV5-1	TRBJ2-7
CASNLLSGGLDEQFF	.	TRBV2	TRBJ2-1
CASRLGGGGYGYTF	.	TRBV28	TRBJ1-2
CASSVGGLDTGELFF	TRBD2	TRBV9	TRBJ2-2
CASSLVAGAYNEQFF	TRBD2	TRBV5-5	TRBJ2-1
CASSRGGHNIQYF	TRBD2	TRBV25-1	TRBJ2-4
CASSLGAGMATDTQYF	.	TRBV5-1	TRBJ2-3
CASTVPGQGLNEQFF	TRBD1	TRBV28	TRBJ2-1
CASSLRTGMRETQYF	TRBD1	TRBV13	TRBJ2-5
CASSPDNRNTDTQYF	.	TRBV6-5	TRBJ2-3
CASSVASGDYGYTF	.	TRBV9	TRBJ1-2
CSVVFHGGPKWNEQYF	.	TRBV29-1	TRBJ2-7
CASSSIEQNEQYF	.	TRBV18	TRBJ2-7
CASSSGTGNTEAFF	TRBD1	TRBV5-1	TRBJ1-1
CAWSVRDREDEKLFF	TRBD1	TRBV30	TRBJ1-4
CASSVVGGRSEQFF	TRBD1	TRBV9	TRBJ2-1
CASSIQGAGWDEQYF	.	TRBV19	TRBJ2-7
CAWTIRTSGRYEQYF	TRBD2	TRBV30	TRBJ2-7
CASSFRGTDTQYF	.	TRBV7-2	TRBJ2-3
CASRERGQVEETQYF	TRBD1	TRBV5-1	TRBJ2-5
CASSLVTNEQYF	.	TRBV5-6	TRBJ2-7
CASSRLAQETQYF	TRBD2	TRBV28	TRBJ2-5
CASSLMGGESSGANVLTF	.	TRBV5-1	TRBJ2-6
CASTEDPSGEQYF	.	TRBV5-1	TRBJ2-7
CASSPDYYNEQFF	.	TRBV7-2	TRBJ2-1
CASRTGGEEKLFF	TRBD1	TRBV28	TRBJ1-4
CASSQAGGRSYNEQFF	TRBD2	TRBV4-3	TRBJ2-1
CASSLGQHNEQFF	.	TRBV5-1	TRBJ2-1
CASSRQRSSYEQYF	.	TRBV28	TRBJ2-7
CASSTGQGSREKLFF	TRBD1	TRBV7-9	TRBJ1-4
CASSLWSSGIDEQFF	TRBD2	TRBV7-3	TRBJ2-1
CASRESSYEQYF	.	TRBV7-9	TRBJ2-7
CASSTGQGQGANVLTF	TRBD1	TRBV19	TRBJ2-6
CASSYSASGSTDTQYF	TRBD2	TRBV6-5	TRBJ2-3
CASSPIQSEPQHF	.	TRBV7-6	TRBJ1-5
CASSHGTVGYEQYF	TRBD1	TRBV18	TRBJ2-7
CASRPLAGRTGELFF	TRBD2	TRBV6-5	TRBJ2-2
CAIHGTGDWETQYF	TRBD1	TRBV28	TRBJ2-5
CASTQGASGANVLTF	TRBD1	TRBV6-1	TRBJ2-6
CASSRSTARRVTQFF	.	TRBV27	TRBJ2-1
CASSTGQGNYEQYF	TRBD1	TRBV7-3	TRBJ2-7